A single count supports the clone carrying this T cell receptor (beta chain). Per the authors' pipeline: Scientists estimated how many nucleated cells there were by amplifying reference gene primers. Produced via immunoSEQ multiplex PCR; TCRdb's table is partial and in-frame only. The V and J calls and clone size are taken from that table; D and trimming were inferred from the DNA. The sample includes roughly 190,000 clones, around 85% of them seen just once. The data were taken from a study of blood T cell repertoires in COVID-19. CDR3 length equals 15 residues. Losses at the gene ends were 4 bases for V and 2 bases for J; bases not matched to a gene: 6. Germline V gives CDR1 SEHNR, CDR2 FQNEAQ (reference sequence).

Specimen: peripheral blood. The V and J genes are TRBV7-9 and TRBJ1-2; 8 bases fit TRBD1. The sequence was collected from a woman aged 45-60 years with acute or convalescent COVID-19. The CDR3 DNA follows: TGTGCCAGCAGCTCCGGGACAGGCTTGAACTATGGCTACACCTTC. It yields the protein CASSSGTGLNYGYTF.